The next 5 T cell receptor beta chains were all read from a single sample in a study of blood T cell repertoires in COVID-19. The table came from immunoSEQ multiplex PCR; TCRdb's copy has only in-frame clones and leaves some out. The table shows about 75,000 clones, with 75% to 90% occurring only once. Specimen: peripheral blood. The receptors were sampled from a human donor in a cohort sampled during active COVID-19.

The chain combines TRBV10-3 with TRBJ2-1, with D tentatively TRBD1 (5 bases). V lost 11 bases and J lost 0, with 11 bases in between. The CDR3 is made up of 13 amino acids. Germline V CDR1 and CDR2: ENHRY, SYGVKD. The CDR3 DNA reads as TGTGCCTCGACAGTAAGCTCCTACAATGAGCAGTTCTTC. Amino acid sequence: CASTVSSYNEQFF.

The chain couples TRBV9 to TRBJ2-1; 7 nucleotides align to TRBD2. CDR3 length: 15 residues. V dropped 4 bases and J dropped 10; count of bases not matched to a gene: 14. CDR1 and CDR2 from the germline V gene are SGDLS and YYNGEE. CDR3 protein: CASSLQAAGEREQFF. The CDR3 DNA follows: TGTGCCAGCAGCCTCCAAGCGGCGGGAGAGAGGGAGCAGTTCTTC.

The V gene is TRBV4-2, the J gene TRBJ2-1; TRBD2 aligns across 7 bases. The germline V gene encodes CDR1 LGHNA and CDR2 YNFKEQ. The CDR3 covers 16 residues. V shed 1 base and J 0 bases; nucleotides not matched to a gene: 3. DNA of the CDR3: TGTGCCAGCAGCCAAGCGGGCGGGAGCTCCTACAATGAGCAGTTCTTC. Amino acid sequence: CASSQAGGSSYNEQFF.

The chain has TRBV28 and TRBJ2-5, with a possible D match to TRBD2 (5 bases). V lost 3 bases to trimming and J lost 5 bases, with 10 bases between them. The germline CDR1 and CDR2 sequences are MDHEN and SYDVKM. This CDR3 comprises 13 residues. This chain's CDR3 is CASSFTSVETQYF. In DNA form, the CDR3 reads TGTGCCAGCAGTTTCACTAGTGTGGAGACCCAGTACTTC.

The chain combines TRBV2 with TRBJ1-1, with 10 bases aligning to TRBD1. CDR3 size: 14 residues. The junction had 4 bases not matched to a gene; V was cut back by 4 bases and J by 5 bases. Germline V gene lookup returns CDR1 SNHLY and CDR2 FYNNEI. CDR3 DNA: TGTGCCAGCAGTGCTCGGACAGGGGGGACTGAAGCTTTCTTT. Amino acid sequence: CASSARTGGTEAFF.